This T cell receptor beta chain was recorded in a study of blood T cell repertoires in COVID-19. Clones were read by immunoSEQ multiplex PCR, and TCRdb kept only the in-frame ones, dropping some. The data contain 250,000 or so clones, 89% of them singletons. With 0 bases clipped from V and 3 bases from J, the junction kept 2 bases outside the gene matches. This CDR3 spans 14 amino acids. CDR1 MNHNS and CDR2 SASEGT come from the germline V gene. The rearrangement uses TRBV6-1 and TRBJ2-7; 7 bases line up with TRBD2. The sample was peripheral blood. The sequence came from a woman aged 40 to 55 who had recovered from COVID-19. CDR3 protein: CASSEASGGYEQYF. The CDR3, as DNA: TGTGCCAGCAGTGAAGCCTCGGGGGGCTACGAGCAGTACTTC.